This T cell receptor (beta chain) was found in a study of post-analysis software for immune sequencing data. Overall study findings and caveats: Samples made in the same batch grouped tightly together by F measure. Those with multiple sclerosis, the patient group, showed significantly lower normalized Chao1 diversity than controls. Patients showed TRBV5-6, TRBV5-1 and TRBV20-1 among roughly five TRBV segments more frequent than in controls.

Germline values: CDR1 MNHEY, CDR2 SVGAGI. The germline V and J ends were trimmed by 5 bases and 0 bases, with 8 bases remaining between them. The length of the CDR3 is 15 residues. Unique molecular identifiers were built into the TCR beta cDNA libraries. Input amounts of about 0.85 to 10 million T cells were used. These gave 500,000 or so cDNA molecules, so each molecule approximated one T cell. Using its own MiXCR run on the PCR reads, TCRdb lists one record per CDR3 protein. The sample holds hundreds of thousands of distinct CDR3 sequences, approximately 50% seen once. In this sample, this clonotype turned up a few times. The antigen is undetermined.

Sample: blood. This clonotype was obtained from a girl aged 10-17 years with multiple sclerosis. This sequence joins TRBV6-5 and TRBJ2-6; D is unclear. CDR3 coding DNA: TGTGCCAGCAGTCCACCGCTCTCTGGGGCCAACGTCCTGACTTTC. Amino acids: CASSPPLSGANVLTF.